This T cell receptor beta chain was sequenced in a study of blood T cell repertoires in COVID-19. Study as a whole: Some COVID-19 samples were acute and others convalescent; all came from the United States, Italy and Spain.

Authors' analysis steps: Amplification of reference gene primers provided the estimated nucleated cell counts. Only in-frame clones appear in the TCRdb table, and some are missing; sequencing was by immunoSEQ multiplex PCR. The V and J calls and clone size were taken over from that table, and D and trimming were inferred from the DNA. Of roughly 65,000 clones listed, around 80% are singletons. The CDR3 is 11 residues long. The germline V gene encodes CDR1 ENHRY and CDR2 SYGVKD. V lost 8 bases and J lost 5, with 9 bases in between. Sequences were obtained from peripheral blood. The chain joins TRBV10-3 to TRBJ2-5; D remains unclear. The receptor was isolated from an elderly man with acute or convalescent COVID-19. As DNA, the CDR3 is TGTGCCATCGGCCCCCTTGAGACCCAGTACTTC. Protein sequence: CAIGPLETQYF.